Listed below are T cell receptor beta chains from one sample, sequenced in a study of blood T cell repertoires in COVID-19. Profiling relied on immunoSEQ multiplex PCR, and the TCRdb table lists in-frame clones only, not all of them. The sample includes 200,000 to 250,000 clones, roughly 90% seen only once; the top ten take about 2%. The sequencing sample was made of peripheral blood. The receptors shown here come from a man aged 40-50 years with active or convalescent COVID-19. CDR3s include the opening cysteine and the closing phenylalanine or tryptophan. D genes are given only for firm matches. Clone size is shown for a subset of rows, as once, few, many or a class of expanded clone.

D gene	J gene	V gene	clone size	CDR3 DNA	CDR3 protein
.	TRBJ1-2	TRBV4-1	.	TGCGCCAGCAGCCGAGAGACAGGCCTGGGGTATGGCTACACCTTC	CASSRETGLGYGYTF
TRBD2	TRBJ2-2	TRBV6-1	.	TGTGCCAGCAGTGACGGCGGGAGGCTTAACACCGGGGAGCTGTTTTTT	CASSDGGRLNTGELFF
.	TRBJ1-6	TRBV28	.	TGTGCCAGCAGTTTCGGGCGGGTTGGGAGAACCTATAATTCACCCCTCCACTTT	CASSFGRVGRTYNSPLHF
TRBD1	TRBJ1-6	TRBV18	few	TGTGCCAGCTCACCCGGGACAGGGAGGATTTCACCCCTCCACTTT	CASSPGTGRISPLHF
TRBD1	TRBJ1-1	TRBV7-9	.	TGTGCCAGCAGCTCCGGCGGGACAGGGCTGAACACTGAAGCTTTCTTT	CASSSGGTGLNTEAFF
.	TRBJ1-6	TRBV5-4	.	TGTGCCAGCAGGAGTATGAGAGGGGGTGGATATTCACCCCTCCACTTT	CASRSMRGGGYSPLHF
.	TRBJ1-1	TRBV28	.	TGTGCCAGCAGTCTTCAAGGGGTCACTGAAGCTTTCTTT	CASSLQGVTEAFF
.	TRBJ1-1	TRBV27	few	TGTGCCAGCCTCCAGACAGCTGAAGACACTGAAGCTTTCTTT	CASLQTAEDTEAFF
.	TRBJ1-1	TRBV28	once	TGTGCCAGCAGTTCCCCCCGGGGTACGAACACTGAAGCTTTCTTT	CASSSPRGTNTEAFF
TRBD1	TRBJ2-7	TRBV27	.	TGTGCCAGCAGTTCCCGAGGGACAGGGGTTGGTGTGCAGTACTTC	CASSSRGTGVGVQYF
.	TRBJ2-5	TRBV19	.	TGTGCCAGCGCAGGGGATTGGGAGACCCAGTACTTC	CASAGDWETQYF
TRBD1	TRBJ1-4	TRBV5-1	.	TGCGCCAGCAGCTCCAGTCCCGGGACAGGGTTGAATGAAAAACTGTTTTTT	CASSSSPGTGLNEKLFF
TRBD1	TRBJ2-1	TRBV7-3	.	TGTGCCAGCAGCTTGAGGTTGGTCACAGGGGGCATAGGTGAGCAGTTCTTC	CASSLRLVTGGIGEQFF
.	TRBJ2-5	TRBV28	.	TGTGCCAGCCGGACACTTCAAGAGACCCAGTACTTC	CASRTLQETQYF
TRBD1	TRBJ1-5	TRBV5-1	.	TGCGCCAGCAGCCTGGGGGCAGGGGGCAACAATCAGCCCCAGCATTTT	CASSLGAGGNNQPQHF
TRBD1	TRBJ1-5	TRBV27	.	TGTGCCAGCAGTTTATCCCCTTCGACAGGGAACAATCAGCCCCAGCATTTT	CASSLSPSTGNNQPQHF
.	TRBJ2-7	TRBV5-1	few	TGCGCCAGCAGCTTGGAGGCAGGGGCCTACTACGAGCAGTACTTC	CASSLEAGAYYEQYF
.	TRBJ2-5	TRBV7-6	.	TGTGCCAGCAGCTTTATGTTGACCCAGTACTTC	CASSFMLTQYF
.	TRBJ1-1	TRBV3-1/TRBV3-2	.	TGTGCCAGCAGCCAGTCCCGGGGGGTCACTGAAGCTTTCTTT	CASSQSRGVTEAFF
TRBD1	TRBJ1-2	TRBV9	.	TGTGCCAGCAGCCCAAGGGACAGGGATCGCACCTTC	CASSPRDRDRTF
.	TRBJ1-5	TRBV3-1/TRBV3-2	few	TGTGCCAGCAGCCCGCTCCGACCGGGGGGGAAACTAAGCAATCAGCCCCAGCATTTT	CASSPLRPGGKLSNQPQHF
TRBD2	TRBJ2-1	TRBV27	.	TGTGCCAGCAGTTCATGGACTAGCGGCGATGAGCAGTTCTTC	CASSSWTSGDEQFF
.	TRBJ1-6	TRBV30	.	TGTGCCTGGAGTGTAACAGGGCCCAGGGGTACACCCCTCCACTTT	CAWSVTGPRGTPLHF
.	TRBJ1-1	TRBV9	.	TGTGCCAGCAGCGGGGGGGACGGTAACCCCCTAAGAGGTGAAGCTTTCTTT	CASSGGDGNPLRGEAFF
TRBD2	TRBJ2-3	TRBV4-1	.	TGCGCCAGCAGCCCAGCGGGGCTAGCGACTGTCGTGGATACGCAGTATTTT	CASSPAGLATVVDTQYF
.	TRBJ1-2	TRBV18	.	TGTGCCAGCTCGCCCACGATGGGGACTAACCGGGTCTATGGCTACACCTTC	CASSPTMGTNRVYGYTF
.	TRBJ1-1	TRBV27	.	TGTGCCAGCAGTTTAGGGGGACAACTGAACACTGAAGCTTTCTTT	CASSLGGQLNTEAFF
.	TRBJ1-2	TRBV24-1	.	TGTGCCACCAGTGAGCAGGGTAGTGGCTACACCTTC	CATSEQGSGYTF
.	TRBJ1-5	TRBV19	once	TGTGCCAGTAACCGGGCAGGGGGCAATCAGCCCCAGCATTTT	CASNRAGGNQPQHF
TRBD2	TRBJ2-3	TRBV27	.	TGTGCCAGCAGTTTATTTGCGGGGGGGCTAAGAGATACGCAGTATTTT	CASSLFAGGLRDTQYF
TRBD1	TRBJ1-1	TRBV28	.	TGTGCCAGCAGTCCTCCCGGACAGGGCACTGAAGCTTTCTTT	CASSPPGQGTEAFF
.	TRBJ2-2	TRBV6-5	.	TGTGCCAGCACCCGCGAGGTCCTCGGGACCGGGGAGCTGTTTTTT	CASTREVLGTGELFF
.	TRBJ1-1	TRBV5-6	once	TGTGCCAGCAGCTTACAGCAGGTTGACACTGAAGCTTTCTTT	CASSLQQVDTEAFF
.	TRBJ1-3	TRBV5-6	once	TGTGCCAGCAGCTTGGTAGGGGCTGGAAACACCATATATTTT	CASSLVGAGNTIYF
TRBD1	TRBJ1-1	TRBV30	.	TGTGCCTGGAGTACAGGGGCGAACACTGAAGCTTTCTTT	CAWSTGANTEAFF
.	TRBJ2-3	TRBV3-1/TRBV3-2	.	TGTGCCAGCAGCCAAAATAGAGGCCACCATACGCAGTATTTT	CASSQNRGHHTQYF
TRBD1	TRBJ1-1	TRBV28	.	TGTGCCAGCAGGGAGGGACAGGCGCCCGGAACTGAAGCTTTCTTT	CASREGQAPGTEAFF
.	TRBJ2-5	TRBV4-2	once	TGTGCCAGCAGCCGGAGGGTTACTGAGACCCAGTACTTC	CASSRRVTETQYF
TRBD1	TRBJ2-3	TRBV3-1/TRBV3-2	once	TGTGCCAGCAGCCAGGGGTGGGGGGACAGGAGCACAGATACGCAGTATTTT	CASSQGWGDRSTDTQYF
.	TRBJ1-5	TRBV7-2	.	TGTGCTACAGCCAGACAGGACAATCAGCCCCAGCATTTT	CATARQDNQPQHF
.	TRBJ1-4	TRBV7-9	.	TGTGCGACTGCAGGGGCCCCAACTAATGAAAAACTGTTTTTT	CATAGAPTNEKLFF
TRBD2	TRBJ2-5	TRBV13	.	TGTGCCAGCAGCCCAGAAGGACTAGCGGGAAGGGGGCAAGAGACCCAGTACTTC	CASSPEGLAGRGQETQYF
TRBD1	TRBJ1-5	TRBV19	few	TGTGCCAGTAGTCCCCGAAACAGGGGGCGCGCCCAGCCCCAGCATTTT	CASSPRNRGRAQPQHF
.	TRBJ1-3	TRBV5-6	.	TGTGCCAGCAGCGCCACTTTTGGAAACACCATATATTTT	CASSATFGNTIYF
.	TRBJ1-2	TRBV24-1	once	TGTGCCACCAGTCAAAACTTAAGAGATGGCTACACCTTC	CATSQNLRDGYTF
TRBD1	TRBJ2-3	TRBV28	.	TGTGCCAGCACTCAAGGGGGCCGGATTGGACTGGACGGCACAGATACGCAGTATTTT	CASTQGGRIGLDGTDTQYF
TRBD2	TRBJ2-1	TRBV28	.	TGTGCCAGCAGTTTAGGCGGGAGTCCATACAATGAGCAGTTCTTC	CASSLGGSPYNEQFF